This T cell receptor beta chain was obtained from a study of T cell responses to AZD1222 COVID-19 vaccine. Study information: Pooled together were second doses at about 4 or about 12 weeks. Findings of the study overall: Donors were chiefly white British, with a greater number of females, and clonal diversity was perhaps underestimated. CD4 TCRs linked to vaccination spanned spike, dominating at 160-218 and 743-854.

Points on this clone: Its target is unknown.

Clones were sequenced by immunoSEQ multiplex PCR, and TCRdb holds only the in-frame ones, with some missing. The data contain about 140,000 clones, about 93% of them singletons. V lost 8 bases, J lost 7 bases, and 12 bases lay in between. Germline V gene lookup returns CDR1 MDHEN and CDR2 SYDVKM. The CDR3 has 11 residues. V gene TRBV28 combines with J gene TRBJ2-7, with a possible D match to TRBD1 (6 bases). This TCR derives from an adult in good health. The sequenced sample was peripheral blood, obtained on day 0 of AZD1222 vaccination. The DNA of the CDR3 is TGTGCCAGCCAGGGGATAGGTGAGCAGTACTTC. Translating it yields CASQGIGEQYF.